What follows are 15 T cell receptor beta chains derived from one specimen sequenced in a study of breast tumors, draining lymph nodes, adjacent tissues (TCRdb year 2016). The library came from multiplex PCR. The sample was run on an Illumina HiSeq 2000. TCRdb ran its own pipeline on the public reads, namely fastp trimming at Q25 and MiXCR clone calling, and kept in-frame beta chains. Entries that share a CDR3 protein sequence are merged under the most common genes and DNA. This sample holds about 130,000 distinct CDR3 sequences; over 20% were observed only once. The top ten constitute 2.2% of the sample. The axillary draining lymph nodes of breast cancer patients were the source of the lymph node samples. The material sequenced was axillary lymph node tissue. The receptors come from a female donor with breast cancer. Some clones in this sample may be carry-over from other donors' samples.

The chain couples TRBV28 to TRBJ1-4; tentatively, D is TRBD1 (6 bases). The CDR3 is 15 amino acids. The V and J ends lost 6 bases and 2 bases respectively, with 13 bases between them. The germline CDR1 and CDR2 sequences are MDHEN and SYDVKM. CDR3 nucleotide sequence: TGTGCCAGCAGAAGGGGGGGCTCGACTAATGAAAAACTGTTTTTT. Residues: CASRRGGSTNEKLFF.

This clonotype was recorded at least ten times. The rearrangement joins TRBV14 to TRBJ1-2, with D uncertain. V was trimmed by 4 bases and J by 5 bases, leaving 14 bases between them. Germline CDR1 reads SGHDN; CDR2 reads FVKESK. The CDR3 runs to 14 residues. The DNA for the CDR3 is TGTGCCAGCAGCCCCGACCTACTCGCGTATGGCTACACCTTC. Its protein is CASSPDLLAYGYTF.

This clonotype came up many times. CDR3 in DNA: TGTGCCAGCAGCTTTTCTAGCGCCTACTACAATGAGCAGTTCTTC. It translates to CASSFSSAYYNEQFF. The rearrangement links TRBV13 to TRBJ2-1, with D perhaps TRBD2 (6 bases). V was pared by 3 bases and J by 3 bases, with 12 bases between. Per germline, CDR1 PRHDT and CDR2 FYEKMQ (reference sequence). CDR3 length: 15 residues.

This clonotype was observed many times. This rearrangement joins TRBV18 to TRBJ2-7; a possible D gene is TRBD2 (5 bases). The CDR3 is made up of 13 amino acids. The V and J ends lost 3 bases and 4 bases respectively, with 10 bases between them. The germline V gene has CDR1 KGHSH and CDR2 LQKENI. Here the CDR3 DNA reads TGTGCCAGCTCACCCGTAGCGCAGTACGAGCAGTACTTC. Translated: CASSPVAQYEQYF.

This clonotype was observed many times. The chain has TRBV5-8 and TRBJ2-1; 8 nucleotides line up with TRBD1. Germline CDR1 SGHTS, CDR2 YDEGEE. J lost 7 bases, V lost 4 bases, and 10 bases had no gene match. There are 15 residues in the CDR3. CDR3 nucleotide sequence: TGTGCCAGCAGCCAATCTGGACAGGGACGGAATGAGCAGTTCTTC. This sequence encodes CASSQSGQGRNEQFF.

This clonotype was observed many times. V gene TRBV6-1 combines with J gene TRBJ1-2; tentatively, D is TRBD1 (5 bases). The CDR3 contains 13 residues. Germline-derived CDR1 and CDR2 are MNHNS and SASEGT. V was shortened by 6 bases and J by 3 bases, with 11 bases between the two germline ends. The CDR3 region is CASREGNDYGYTF. The CDR3 bases are TGTGCCAGCAGAGAGGGGAATGACTATGGCTACACCTTC.

This clonotype appeared many times. This chain uses TRBV18 with TRBJ1-4; TRBD1 matches at 8 bases. V dropped 1 base and J dropped 7; count of bases not matched to a gene: 5. This CDR3 is built from 15 residues. CDR1 and CDR2 (germline): KGHSH, LQKENI. The CDR3 spells CASSPQQGGSEKLFF. Written as DNA, the CDR3 is TGTGCCAGCTCACCACAACAGGGGGGGAGTGAAAAACTGTTTTTT.

This clonotype came up many times. The V and J genes are TRBV12-3 or TRBV12-4 and TRBJ2-3; D might be TRBD1 (6 bases). The CDR3 is made up of 15 amino acids. V was pared by 6 bases and J by 1 base, with 14 bases between. CDR3 sequence reads: CASRPPGQGTDTQYF. The CDR3 nucleotides are TGTGCCAGCAGACCTCCGGGACAAGGCACAGATACGCAGTATTTT.

This clonotype was detected ten times or more. The chain is built from TRBV6-5 and TRBJ2-2, with 7 nucleotides matching TRBD1. Germline V gives CDR1 MNHEY, CDR2 SVGAGI. Germline trimming cut 4 bases from V and 4 bases from J; bases unmatched to any gene: 6. The CDR3 has 15 amino acids. CDR3 protein: CASSSTGAATGELFF. The CDR3 DNA follows: TGTGCCAGCAGTTCAACAGGGGCCGCCACCGGGGAGCTGTTTTTT.

This clonotype was counted many times. The rearrangement joins TRBV15 to TRBJ2-7; 9 bases agree with TRBD1. The germline gives CDR1 LNHNV, CDR2 YYDKDF (reference sequence). The trim removed 1 base at V and 5 bases at J, leaving 6 bases unmatched. This CDR3 is 15 amino acids long. In DNA form, the CDR3 reads TGTGCCACCAGCAGAGGCCTGGGACAGGGTAACGAGCAGTACTTC. The encoded protein is CATSRGLGQGNEQYF.

The table lists this clonotype with many counts. The chain links TRBV6-2 or TRBV6-3 to TRBJ2-1; D ambiguous. Deletions cut 7 bases from V and 8 bases from J, with 15 bases between. There are 13 residues in the CDR3. Germline V gene lookup returns CDR1 MNHEY and CDR2 SVGEGT. As DNA, the CDR3 is TGTGCCAGCAATTCCCGGGTCTTTCATGAGCAGTTCTTC. Encoded protein: CASNSRVFHEQFF.

This clonotype was seen only a few times. The V gene is TRBV5-6, the J gene TRBJ2-7; 10 bases are a match to TRBD2. Germline CDR1 and CDR2: SGHDT and YYEEEE. V lost 2 bases, J lost 1 base, and 9 bases stayed unmatched. The CDR3 totals 17 residues. In DNA, the CDR3 is TGTGCCAGCAGCTTAATTTGGAGCGGGAGGGCTTCCTACGAGCAGTACTTC. Protein sequence: CASSLIWSGRASYEQYF.

This clonotype was detected many times. V and J are TRBV7-8 and TRBJ1-5; D is perhaps TRBD1 (6 bases). Germline CDR1 reads SGHVS; CDR2 reads FQNEAQ. The V end was cut by 6 bases, the J end by 2 bases, with 14 bases between. The CDR3 runs to 15 residues. The CDR3 bases are TGTGCCAGCAGTCTTAGGGGGAACGGCAATCAGCCCCAGCATTTT. Amino acid sequence: CASSLRGNGNQPQHF.

This clonotype was picked up many times. This chain links TRBV20-1 with TRBJ1-5; D perhaps matches TRBD1 (5 bases). In germline, CDR1 is DFQATT, CDR2 SNEGSKA (reference sequence). Trimming removed 6 bases at V and 6 bases at J, with 15 bases between. This CDR3 is built from 13 residues. This chain's CDR3 is CSAAEGSGQPQHF. The CDR3 nucleotides are TGCAGTGCGGCGGAGGGGTCCGGTCAGCCCCAGCATTTT.

This clonotype was found many times. The chain carries TRBV20-1 and TRBJ1-5, with unresolved D. The length of the CDR3 is 14 residues. The V end lost 4 bases, the J end lost 0 bases, and 10 bases lay between the germline ends. Germline CDR1 DFQATT, CDR2 SNEGSKA (reference sequence). In nucleotides, the CDR3 is TGCAGTGCTAAAGAGTCCGATAGCAATCAGCCCCAGCATTTT. Amino acid sequence: CSAKESDSNQPQHF.